This T cell receptor beta chain came from a study of blood T cell repertoires in COVID-19. V lost 7 bases, J lost 8 bases, and 10 bases stayed unmatched. Germline CDR1 reads MNHEY; CDR2 reads SVGAGI. CDR3 size: 15 residues. TCRdb's copy holds only in-frame clones and misses some; the assay was immunoSEQ multiplex PCR. Among fewer than 450,000 clones listed, 88% were seen once. The receptor's source is a woman between 35 and 50 years old with acute COVID-19. The sample was PBMCs or T cells enriched from blood (not recorded which). The V call is TRBV6-5, the J call TRBJ1-6; the match to TRBD1 covers 8 bases. The CDR3 protein is CASKNKDRVDSPLHF. CDR3 nucleotide sequence: TGTGCCAGCAAAAACAAGGACAGGGTGGATTCACCCCTCCACTTT.